The 4 T cell receptor beta chains below were found in one sample sequenced in a study of early stage breast cancer tumors. This table comes from immunoSEQ multiplex PCR, and its TCRdb copy is limited to in-frame clones, with some not included. Of about 19,000 clones in the sample, about 86% were seen once. Sequencing was performed on blood. The receptors come from a person aged 70 to 85 with breast cancer.

CDR3 DNA: TGTGCCAGCAGCCCTTCGACAGGCAAGAACACTGAAGCTTTCTTT. Amino acid sequence: CASSPSTGKNTEAFF. This sequence joins TRBV7-9 and TRBJ1-1; perhaps TRBD1 as D (6 bases). The CDR3 is 15 amino acids. The V and J ends lost 5 bases and 1 base respectively, with 14 bases between them. CDR1 is SEHNR, CDR2 FQNEAQ, per germline (reference sequence).

The CDR3 DNA is TGTGCCAGCAGCGTAGATCCCCTTATAGCGGGGGGGCCGGGTAACCAGTTCTTC. As protein: CASSVDPLIAGGPGNQFF. V usage is TRBV9 and J usage is TRBJ2-1; 11 bases match TRBD2. Germline-derived CDR1 and CDR2 are SGDLS and YYNGEE. V shed 0 bases and J 13 bases; nucleotides not matched to a gene: 18. This CDR3 comprises 18 residues. The full variable domain, in which reference TRBV9 and TRBJ2-1 provide the parts outside the CDR3, is DSGVTQTPKHLITATGQRVTLRCSPRSGDLSVYWYQQSLDQGLQFLIQYYNGEERAKGNILERFSAQQFPDLHSELNLSSLELGDSALYFCASSVDPLIAGGPGNQFFGPGTRLTVL.

The gene calls are TRBV5-1 and TRBJ2-3; TRBD1 matches at 7 bases. This CDR3 is built from 15 residues. V shed 2 bases and J 1 base; nucleotides not matched to a gene: 4. Per germline, CDR1 SGHRS and CDR2 YFSETQ. CDR3 residues: CASSLGGAGTDTQYF. CDR3 DNA: TGCGCCAGCAGCTTAGGGGGCGCCGGCACAGATACGCAGTATTTT. The full variable domain, rest sourced from reference TRBV5-1 and TRBJ2-3, is KAGVTQTPRYLIKTRGQQVTLSCSPISGHRSVSWYQQTPGQGLQFLFEYFSETQRNKGNFPGRFSGRQFSNSRSEMNVSTLELGDSALYLCASSLGGAGTDTQYFGPGTRLTVL.

The rearrangement links TRBV6-5 to TRBJ2-3, with TRBD1 identical over 7 bases. The length of the CDR3 is 15 residues. J was trimmed by 6 bases and V by 2 bases; bases with no gene match: 8. Germline assignment: CDR1 MNHEY and CDR2 SVGAGI. DNA of the CDR3: TGTGCCAGCAGTTACGGTTCAGGGGGATTTGATACGCAGTATTTT. Its translation is CASSYGSGGFDTQYF.